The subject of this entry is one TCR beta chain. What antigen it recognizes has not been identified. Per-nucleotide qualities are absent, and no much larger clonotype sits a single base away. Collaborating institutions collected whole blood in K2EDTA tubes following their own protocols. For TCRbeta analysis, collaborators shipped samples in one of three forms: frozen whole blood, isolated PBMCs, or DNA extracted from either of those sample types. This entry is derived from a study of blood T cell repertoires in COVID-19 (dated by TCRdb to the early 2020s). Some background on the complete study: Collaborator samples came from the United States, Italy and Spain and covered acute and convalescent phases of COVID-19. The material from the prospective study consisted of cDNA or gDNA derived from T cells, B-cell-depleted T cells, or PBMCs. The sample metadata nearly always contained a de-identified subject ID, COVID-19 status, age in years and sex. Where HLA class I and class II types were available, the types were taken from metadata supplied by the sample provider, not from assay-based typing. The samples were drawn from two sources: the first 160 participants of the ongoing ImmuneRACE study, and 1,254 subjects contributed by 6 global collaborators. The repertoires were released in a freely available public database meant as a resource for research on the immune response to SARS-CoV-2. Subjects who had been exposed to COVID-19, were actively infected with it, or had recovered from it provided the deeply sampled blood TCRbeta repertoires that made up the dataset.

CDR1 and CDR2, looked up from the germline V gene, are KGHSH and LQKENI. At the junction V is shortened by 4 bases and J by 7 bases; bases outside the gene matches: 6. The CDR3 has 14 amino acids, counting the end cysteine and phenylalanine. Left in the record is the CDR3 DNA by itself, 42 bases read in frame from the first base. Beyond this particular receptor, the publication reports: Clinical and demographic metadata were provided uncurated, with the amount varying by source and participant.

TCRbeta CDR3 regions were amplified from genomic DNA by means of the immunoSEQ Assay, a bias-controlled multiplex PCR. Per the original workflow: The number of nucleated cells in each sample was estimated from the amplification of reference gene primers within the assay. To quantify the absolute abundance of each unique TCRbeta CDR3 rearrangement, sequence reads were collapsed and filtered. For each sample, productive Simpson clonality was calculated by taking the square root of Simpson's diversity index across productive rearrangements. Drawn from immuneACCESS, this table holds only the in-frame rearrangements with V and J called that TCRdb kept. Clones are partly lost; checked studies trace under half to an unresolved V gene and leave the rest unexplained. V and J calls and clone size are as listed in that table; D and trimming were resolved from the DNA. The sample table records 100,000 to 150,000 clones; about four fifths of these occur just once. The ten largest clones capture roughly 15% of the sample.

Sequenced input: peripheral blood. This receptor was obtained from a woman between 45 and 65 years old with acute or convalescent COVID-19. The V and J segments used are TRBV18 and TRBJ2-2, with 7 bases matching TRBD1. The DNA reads TGTGCCAGCTCACTCGACAGGGCAGGCGGGGAGCTGTTTTTT. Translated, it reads CASSLDRAGGELFF.